This T cell receptor (beta chain) was captured by sequencing in a study of cytomegalovirus exposure and HLA in healthy donors. CDR1 and CDR2 (germline): SGDLS, YYNGEE. The CDR3 has 14 residues. V trimming: 0 bases; J trimming: 3 bases; junction bases outside the gene matches: 3. The study ran its PCR with 60 Vbeta and 13 Jbeta primers. The data were produced by immunoSEQ multiplex PCR, yet TCRdb's version contains in-frame clones alone and is incomplete. The repertoire holds roughly 170,000 clones, with 75% to 85% as singletons. The receptor was derived from a girl aged 2-15 years in good health and CMV-seropositive. This sequence joins TRBV9 and TRBJ2-7; 7 nucleotides match TRBD1. The material sequenced was PBMCs. CDR3 amino acids: CASSVGQGNYEQYF. DNA of the CDR3: TGTGCCAGCAGCGTAGGACAGGGCAACTACGAGCAGTACTTC.